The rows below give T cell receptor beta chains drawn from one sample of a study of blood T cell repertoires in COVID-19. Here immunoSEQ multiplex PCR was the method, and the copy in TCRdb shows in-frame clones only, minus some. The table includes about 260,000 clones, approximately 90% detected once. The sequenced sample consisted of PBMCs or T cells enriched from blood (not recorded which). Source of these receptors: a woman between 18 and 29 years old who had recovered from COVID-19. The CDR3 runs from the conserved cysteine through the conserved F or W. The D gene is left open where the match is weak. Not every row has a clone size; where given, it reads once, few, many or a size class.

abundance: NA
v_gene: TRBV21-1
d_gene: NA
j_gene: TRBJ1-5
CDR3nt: TGTGCCAGCAGCAAAGCGTTAAACCGGTGTCGGCCCCAGCATTTT
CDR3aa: CASSKALNRCRPQHF

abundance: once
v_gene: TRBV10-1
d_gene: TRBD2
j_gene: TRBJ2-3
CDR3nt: TGCGCCAGCAGTAACTCATCCAGTCCCAAGCGGGGGGGGTCCAGGGGCACAGATACGCAGTATTTT
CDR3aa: CASSNSSSPKRGGSRGTDTQYF

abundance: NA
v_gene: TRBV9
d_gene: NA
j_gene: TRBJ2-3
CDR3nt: TGTGCCAGCAGCGTAGCGAGGGGCACAGATACGCAGTATTTT
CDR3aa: CASSVARGTDTQYF

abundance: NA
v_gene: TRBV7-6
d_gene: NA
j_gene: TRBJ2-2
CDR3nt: TGTGCCAGCAGCCCGGACAGTGGCACCGGGGAGCTGTTTTTT
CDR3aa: CASSPDSGTGELFF

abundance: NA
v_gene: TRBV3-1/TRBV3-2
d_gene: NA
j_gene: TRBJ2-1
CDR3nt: TGTGCCAGCAGCCAAGAAATCCTAGCCTACAATGAGCAGTTCTTC
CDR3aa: CASSQEILAYNEQFF

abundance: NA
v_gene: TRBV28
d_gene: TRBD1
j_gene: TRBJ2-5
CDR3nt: TGTGCCAGCAGTTTTGGGTCGGGACAGGGGGAGACCCAGTACTTC
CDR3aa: CASSFGSGQGETQYF

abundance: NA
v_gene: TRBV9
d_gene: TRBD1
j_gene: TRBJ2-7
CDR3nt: TGTGCCAGCAGCACCACGGACAGGGACGAGCAGTACTTC
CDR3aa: CASSTTDRDEQYF

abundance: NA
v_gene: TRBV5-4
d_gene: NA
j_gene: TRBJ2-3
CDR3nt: TGTGCCAGCAGCTCAATTACCGAGGGTGTCACAGATACGCAGTATTTT
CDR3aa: CASSSITEGVTDTQYF

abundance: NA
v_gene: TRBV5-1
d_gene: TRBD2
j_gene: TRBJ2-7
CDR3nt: TGCGCCAGCAGCTTGGTTCGGACTAGCGGTTCCTACGAGCAGTACTTC
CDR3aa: CASSLVRTSGSYEQYF

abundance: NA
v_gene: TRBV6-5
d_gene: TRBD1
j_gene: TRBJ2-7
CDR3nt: TGTGCCAGCAGTCTTACAGGGGCCCCCTCCTACGAGCAGTACTTC
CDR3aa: CASSLTGAPSYEQYF

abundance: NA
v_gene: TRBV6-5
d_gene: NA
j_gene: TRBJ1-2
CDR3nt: TGTGCCAGCAGCTCCGGACAGTTCTATGGCTACACCTTC
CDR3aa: CASSSGQFYGYTF

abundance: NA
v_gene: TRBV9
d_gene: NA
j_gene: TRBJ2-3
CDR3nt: TGTGCCAGCAGCGTAGTGGAGCTAGGTAGCACAGATACGCAGTATTTT
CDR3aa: CASSVVELGSTDTQYF

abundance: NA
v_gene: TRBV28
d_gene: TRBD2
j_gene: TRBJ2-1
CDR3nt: TGTGCCAGCAGTGGCCAAATGCGGGCTAGCGGGGGGCGGGAGCAGTTCTTC
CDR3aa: CASSGQMRASGGREQFF

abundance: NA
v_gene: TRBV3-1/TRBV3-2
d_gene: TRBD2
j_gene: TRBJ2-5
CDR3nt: TGTGCCAGCAGCCAAGAGGCTAGCGGGACCTACCAAGAGACCCAGTACTTC
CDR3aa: CASSQEASGTYQETQYF

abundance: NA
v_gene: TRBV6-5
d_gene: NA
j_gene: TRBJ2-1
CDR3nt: TGTGCCAGCAGTTACTCTGACTGGTATGAGCAGTTCTTC
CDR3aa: CASSYSDWYEQFF

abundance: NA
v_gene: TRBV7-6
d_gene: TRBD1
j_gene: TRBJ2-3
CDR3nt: TGTGCCAGCAGCTTAGGGACAGGGCGCACAGATACGCAGTATTTT
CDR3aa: CASSLGTGRTDTQYF

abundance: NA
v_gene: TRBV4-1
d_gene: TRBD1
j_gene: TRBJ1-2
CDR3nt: TGCGCCAGCAGCCAGTCTCCGGGACAGATCTATGGCTACACCTTC
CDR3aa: CASSQSPGQIYGYTF

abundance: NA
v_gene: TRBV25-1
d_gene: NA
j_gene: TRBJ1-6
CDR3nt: TGTGCCAGCAGTGAATTAGGGGGGGATAATTCACCCCTCCACTTT
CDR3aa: CASSELGGDNSPLHF

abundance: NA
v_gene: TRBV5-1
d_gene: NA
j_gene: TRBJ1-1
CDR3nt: TGCGCCAGCAGCTGGAGGGGGGGCACTGAAGCTTTCTTT
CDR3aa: CASSWRGGTEAFF

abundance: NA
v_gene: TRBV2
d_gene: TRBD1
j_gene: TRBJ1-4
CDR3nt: TGTGCCAGCAGAACAGGACAGGGCCGTAATGAAAAACTGTTTTTT
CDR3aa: CASRTGQGRNEKLFF

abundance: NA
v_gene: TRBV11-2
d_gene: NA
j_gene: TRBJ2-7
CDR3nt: TGTGCCAGCAGCTTAGGTCCTACCTACGAGCAGTACTTC
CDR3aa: CASSLGPTYEQYF

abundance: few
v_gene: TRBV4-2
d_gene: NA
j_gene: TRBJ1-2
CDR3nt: TGTGCCAGCAGCCAAGAGTCGGGGGGAGACGGCTACACCTTC
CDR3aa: CASSQESGGDGYTF

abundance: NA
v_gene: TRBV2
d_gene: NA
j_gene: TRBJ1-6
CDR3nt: TGTGCCAGCAGTGAAGATTCAGGTCGAGATTCACCCCTCCACTTT
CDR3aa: CASSEDSGRDSPLHF

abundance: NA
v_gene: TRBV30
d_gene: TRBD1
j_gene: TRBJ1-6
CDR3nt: TGTGCCTGGAGTCGGGACAGGGGTTCACCCCTCCACTTT
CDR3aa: CAWSRDRGSPLHF

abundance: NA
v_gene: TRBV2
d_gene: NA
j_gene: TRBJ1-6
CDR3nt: TGTGCCAGCAGTGTCGAAAAGGCAGGGATCGGGTCACCCCTCCACTTT
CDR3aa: CASSVEKAGIGSPLHF

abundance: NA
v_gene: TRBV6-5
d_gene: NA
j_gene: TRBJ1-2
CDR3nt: TGTGCCAGCACTCCCTCCGGGGTCCTAAGGGGCTACACCTTC
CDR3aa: CASTPSGVLRGYTF

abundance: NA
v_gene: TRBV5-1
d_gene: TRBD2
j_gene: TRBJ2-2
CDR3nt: TGCGCCAGCAGCACCCGCGCCACTAGCGAGAACACCGGGGAGCTGTTTTTT
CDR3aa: CASSTRATSENTGELFF

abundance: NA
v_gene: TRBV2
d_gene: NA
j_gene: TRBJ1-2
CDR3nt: TGTGCCAGCAGTGAAGGGGTAGACTATTATGGCTACACCTTC
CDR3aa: CASSEGVDYYGYTF

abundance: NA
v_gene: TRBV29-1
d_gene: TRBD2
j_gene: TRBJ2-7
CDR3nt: TGCAGCGTCTGGACTAGCGGGGGGTCAAGCTCCTACGAGCAGTACTTC
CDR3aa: CSVWTSGGSSSYEQYF

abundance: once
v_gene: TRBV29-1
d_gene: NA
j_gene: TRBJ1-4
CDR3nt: TGCAGCGTAAAGGCCGGACAGAGTAATGAAAAACTGTTTTTT
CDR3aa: CSVKAGQSNEKLFF

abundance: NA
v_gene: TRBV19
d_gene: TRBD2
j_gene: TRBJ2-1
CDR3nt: TGTGCCAGTAGTAGCGGGGGGAACTCCTACAATGAGCAGTTCTTC
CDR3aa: CASSSGGNSYNEQFF

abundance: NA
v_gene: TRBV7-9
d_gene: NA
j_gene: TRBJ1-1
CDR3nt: TGTGCCAGCAGTCCCCCAGGAGGGAACACTGAAGCTTTCTTT
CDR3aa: CASSPPGGNTEAFF

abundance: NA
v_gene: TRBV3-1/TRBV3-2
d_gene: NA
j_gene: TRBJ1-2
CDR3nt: TGTGCCAGCAGCCAAGGTATCAGGGGTAACTATGGCTACACCTTC
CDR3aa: CASSQGIRGNYGYTF

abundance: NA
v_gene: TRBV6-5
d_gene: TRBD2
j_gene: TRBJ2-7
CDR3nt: TGTGCCAGCAGTTACTCCGCGGGGGTCTCCTACGAGCAGTACTTC
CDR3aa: CASSYSAGVSYEQYF

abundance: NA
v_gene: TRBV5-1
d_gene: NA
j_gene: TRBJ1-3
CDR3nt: TGCGCCAGCAGCTTGGCAGCTGGAAACACCATATATTTT
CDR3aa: CASSLAAGNTIYF

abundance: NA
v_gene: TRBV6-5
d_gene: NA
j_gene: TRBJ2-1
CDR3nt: TGTGCCATCCGGGCGGGCAATGAGCAGTTCTTC
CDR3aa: CAIRAGNEQFF

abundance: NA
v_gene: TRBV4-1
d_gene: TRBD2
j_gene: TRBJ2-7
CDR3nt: TGCGCCAGCAGCCAACCCCGGGCGGGGGGCCTTACCTACGAGCAGTACTTC
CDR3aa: CASSQPRAGGLTYEQYF

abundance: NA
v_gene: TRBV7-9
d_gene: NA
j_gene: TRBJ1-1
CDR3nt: TGTGCCAGCAGCGCCAAGACAGGGAACACTGAAGCTTTCTTT
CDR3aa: CASSAKTGNTEAFF

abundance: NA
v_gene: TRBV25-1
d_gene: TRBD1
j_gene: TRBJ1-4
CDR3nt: TGTGCCAGCAGTGAAGGACAGGGGGTTTTCGAAAAACTGTTTTTT
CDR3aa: CASSEGQGVFEKLFF

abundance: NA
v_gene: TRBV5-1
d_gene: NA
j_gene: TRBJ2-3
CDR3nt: TGCGCCAGCAGCTTGGGGCAGGGAATCCAAGGTACGCAGTATTTT
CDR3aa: CASSLGQGIQGTQYF

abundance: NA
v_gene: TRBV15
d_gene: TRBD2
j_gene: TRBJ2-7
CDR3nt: TGTGCCACCAGCCCGGGGGGGGTAAGCGAGCAGTACTTC
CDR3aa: CATSPGGVSEQYF

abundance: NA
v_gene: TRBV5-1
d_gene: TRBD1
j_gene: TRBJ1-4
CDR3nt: TGCGCCAGCAGCCCCAGGGGGCCACCTAATGAAAAACTGTTTTTT
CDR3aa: CASSPRGPPNEKLFF

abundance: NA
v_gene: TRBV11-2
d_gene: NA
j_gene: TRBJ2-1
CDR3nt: TGTGCCAGCAGCTTAGCCCCTTCGAGGGAGCAGTTCTTC
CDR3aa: CASSLAPSREQFF

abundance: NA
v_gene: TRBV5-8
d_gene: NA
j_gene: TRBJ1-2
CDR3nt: TGTGCCAGCAGCTTGGCAGGAAGCTATGGCTACACCTTC
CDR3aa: CASSLAGSYGYTF

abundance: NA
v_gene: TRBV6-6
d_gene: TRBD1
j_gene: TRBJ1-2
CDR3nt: TGTGCCAGCAGTTATGACAGGGAACTTTACTATGGCTACACCTTC
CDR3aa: CASSYDRELYYGYTF

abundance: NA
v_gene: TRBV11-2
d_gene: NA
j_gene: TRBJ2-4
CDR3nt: TGTGCCAGCAGCTTAGGAGGGCTAGACATTCAGTACTTC
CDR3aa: CASSLGGLDIQYF

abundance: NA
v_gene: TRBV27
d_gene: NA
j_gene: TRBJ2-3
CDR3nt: TGTGCCAGTCGCGGCAGTAGCACAGATACGCAGTATTTT
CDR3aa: CASRGSSTDTQYF

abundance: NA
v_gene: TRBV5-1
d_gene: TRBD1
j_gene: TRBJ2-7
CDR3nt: TGCGCCAGCAGCTCGTACAGGGGGCCGGGCGAGCAGTACTTC
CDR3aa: CASSSYRGPGEQYF

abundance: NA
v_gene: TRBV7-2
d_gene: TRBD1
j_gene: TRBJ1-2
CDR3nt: TGTGCCAGCAGCAGAGACACAGGGGGCGTGTTGGATGGCTACACCTTC
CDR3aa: CASSRDTGGVLDGYTF

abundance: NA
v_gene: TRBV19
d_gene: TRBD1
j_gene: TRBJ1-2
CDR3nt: TGTGCCACTGTCCCTGGACAGGGGCCTAACTATGGCTACACCTTC
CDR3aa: CATVPGQGPNYGYTF

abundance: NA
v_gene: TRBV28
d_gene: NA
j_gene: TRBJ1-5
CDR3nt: TGTGCCAGTCGAAGACCCTTCGGGACAAATCAGCCCCAGCATTTT
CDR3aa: CASRRPFGTNQPQHF

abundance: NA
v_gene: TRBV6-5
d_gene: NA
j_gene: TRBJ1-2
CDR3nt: TGTGCCAGCAGTTACTCGGAGGCCTATGGCTACACCTTC
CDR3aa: CASSYSEAYGYTF

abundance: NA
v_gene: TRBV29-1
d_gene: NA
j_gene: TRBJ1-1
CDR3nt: TGCAGCGTAGCCTCTACAGGGACGAACACTGAAGCTTTCTTT
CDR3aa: CSVASTGTNTEAFF

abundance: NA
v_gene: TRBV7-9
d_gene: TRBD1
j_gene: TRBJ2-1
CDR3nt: TGTGCCAGCAGCTTAGGACCGGGACAGGGTATTTACAATGAGCAGTTCTTC
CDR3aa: CASSLGPGQGIYNEQFF